This TCR beta chain appears in the sequencing data of a study of regulatory T cells in long-lasting Graves disease (dated by TCRdb to the early 2020s). Some background on the complete study: Newly diagnosed Graves' disease patients had taken antithyroid drugs for less than 3 months. Peripheral blood TCR sequencing and RNA sequencing compared persistent Graves' disease patients with newly diagnosed Graves' disease patients. The study was registered as a clinical trial and conducted in China. A total of around 35 samples underwent TCR sequencing: around 13 from persistent and around 20 from newly diagnosed Graves' disease patients. The paper as a whole reports these results and caveats: Because the primary lesion, thyroid tissue, could not be accessed, the study looked at peripheral blood alone. The authors acknowledged the small sample size as a limitation that may reduce accuracy. Persistent disease showed preferential use of TRBV28, TRBJ1-2 and TRBJ2-5, whereas newly diagnosed disease favored TRBV20-1 and TRBJ2-1. Compared with newly diagnosed patients, persistent Graves' disease patients had lower TCR Shannon entropy and fewer highly expanded clones, which suggests clonal expansion. Sequencing and analysis were limited to the TCR beta chain. Persistent patients shared more public clonotypes among themselves (fewer than 3,000) than newly diagnosed patients did (over 950).

Here V drops 1 base and J drops 2 bases, and the junction holds 15 bases not matched to any gene. Taken from cysteine to phenylalanine, the CDR3 has 19 residues. CDR3 DNA is the only sequence kept; it has 57 bases, read in frame from the first base. As encoded in the germline V gene (reference sequence), CDR1 is SEHNR while CDR2 is FQNEAQ. Points on this clonotype: Its antigen target is currently unknown. No much larger clonotype is one base removed from it; base qualities were not supplied.

The sample's time point label is to be understood as: newly diagnosed GD, antithyroid drugs for less than 3 months. For both TCR sequencing and RNA sequencing, RNA was extracted from PBMCs in TRIzol. Graves' disease was diagnosed according to American Thyroid Association guidelines. Recruitment of patients was carried out at an endocrinology department in Xi'an, China. Each patient gave around 9.2 milliliters of peripheral blood, collected in an EDTA anticoagulant tube. Ficoll Paque Plus density gradient separation was used to isolate PBMCs, and no additional T cell sorting was done. RNA quality was checked with an Agilent 2100 Bioanalyzer and agarose gel, and concentration with a NanoDrop 2000. Library creation used multiplex PCR. The listed sequencing device is Illumina HiSeq 4000. iRepertoire HTBI primers and Arm-PCR amplification of CDR3 regions were used to construct TCR beta libraries. Before sequencing, the PCR products underwent gel purification. Turning to the authors' computational methods: Gene usage analysis of CDR3 amino acid clonotypes relied on the roughly 60 TRBV and 12 to 15 TRBJ segments identified across samples. COPE and FqMerger were used to merge filtered high-quality paired reads into contigs. BLAST was used to align contigs to IMGT TRBV, TRBD and TRBJ reference genes, with CDR3 defined following IMGT. Clonotypes above 0.1% frequency were classified as highly expanded clones. Shannon entropy served as the measure of repertoire diversity, while the Gini coefficient captured V-J evenness. A clonotype was considered public if more than one individual shared it. Starting from the raw public reads, TCRdb applied fastp trimming at Q25, assembled clones with MiXCR and retained in-frame beta chains. Entries are consolidated by CDR3 protein sequence, retaining the most common genes and DNA. TCRdb's processing, not the study's, gives the V and J calls here. Within this sample are 440,000 or so distinct CDR3 sequences, with 15% to 20% of them counted one time only. The ten largest make up approximately 11% of the sample.

The sample was also reused in another study, on T cells in Graves' hyperthyroidism and ophthalmopathy. The second study also describes: Stable Graves' hyperthyroidism was defined as the absence of progression to ophthalmopathy over 18 months of follow-up. Hyperthyroidism patients were newly diagnosed, with disease duration under 2 months, and aged 18 to 65 years. Patients with uncontrolled infections, other autoimmune diseases, pregnancy or lactation were excluded. Diagnoses were based on clinical symptoms, serum thyroxine and TRAb, thyroid ultrasound and orbital computed tomography. A first-round RT-PCR of the TCR CDR3 used the HTBI primer set with the Qiagen OneStep RT-PCR kit. Most expanded thyroid clonotypes (frequency above 0.001) were also found in blood, which suggests that blood repertoires may mirror thyroid immune responses. In cross-validation, a model built on a 13 V-J signature told ophthalmopathy apart from stable hyperthyroidism with approximately 90% sensitivity and approximately 84% specificity, and in testing the same model reached 80%/75%. In validation, the model predicted progression to ophthalmopathy with 55% to 71% sensitivity and approximately 74% specificity, a median of 6.5 months before onset. To identify TCR V-J signatures that set the groups apart, the researchers used a discovery cohort of about a hundred patients, made up of 40 to 45 with Graves' ophthalmopathy and some 58 with stable Graves' hyperthyroidism. Prospective prediction of ophthalmopathy was tested in an independent validation cohort consisting of under 20 hyperthyroidism patients and some 17 patients who later progressed to ophthalmopathy. The 100 or so discovery patients were randomly divided into training and test sets at a 7:3 ratio. Thyroid tissue and blood T-cell repertoires from about six Graves' hyperthyroidism patients were also compared in the study. After blood sampling, hyperthyroidism patients were treated with methimazole at a starting dose of 30 mg daily, and ophthalmopathy patients were treated with high-dose intravenous methylprednisolone. A second multiplex PCR round built the libraries, followed by size selection and purification. Libraries were sequenced paired-end with 100 bp reads on an Illumina HiSeq2000. SOAPnuke was used to process the raw data, removing reads that contained adapters or uncalled bases, had a mean Phred below 15, or lacked an exact match to the constant primer or identifier. High-quality paired reads were merged with COPE v1.2.5, and unique nucleotide sequences were defined as clonotypes. MiTCR v1.1 was used to align clonotypes to the IMGT TRBV, TRBD and TRBJ reference segments. Analysis was restricted to V-J combinations with a frequency above 0.0001, which covered 98% to 99.2% of repertoires. A TCS score was defined as the ratio of F50 (clonal expansion) to E x V (chaos), with BLOSUM62-based TCRdist applied between CDR3 peptides within each V-J. Welch's t-statistics and random forest reduced 514 V-J features to around 14, which were used in a naive Bayes classifier (R e1071). Sample size was not statistically predetermined, and investigators were not blinded to group allocation. The paper reports TCR Vbeta CDR3 sequencing of more than 120 peripheral blood samples: under 45 ophthalmopathy, 70 to 85 hyperthyroidism and 17 progressor patients.

This receptor chain uses TRBV7-9 and TRBJ2-7; the central 9 bases match TRBD1. The source material was peripheral blood mononuclear cells (PBMCs), sampled at new diagnosis, from a patient treated with antithyroid drugs. This TCR was recovered from a woman in her 30s with Graves disease. Donor details come from another sample of the same person, matched by shared clones. The nucleotides read TGTGCCAGCAGCTTAGACCGTACAGGATGGGACAGGGTTCCCTACGAGCAGTACTTC. This sequence encodes CASSLDRTGWDRVPYEQYF.